Below, 14 T cell receptor beta chains from the same sample are listed, as sequenced in a study of radiation and T cells in renal cell carcinoma. Time point indicated: baseline pretreatment blood. Specified treatment: 15 Gy SBRT to primary tumor, nephrectomy 4 weeks later. Libraries were prepared by immunoSEQ multiplex PCR; TCRdb keeps only in-frame clonotypes and omits some of them. Of 50,000 to 75,000 clones in the sample, roughly three quarters are singletons; the top ten hold under 7.5%. The sample in question was blood, obtained from a patient whose treatment included radiotherapy and nephrectomy. Receptor source: a man between 60 and 70 years old with renal cell carcinoma.

V is TRBV4-3 and J is TRBJ1-2, with 7 nucleotides matching TRBD1. CDR1 and CDR2 from the germline V gene are LGHNA and YSLEER. Trimming at V came to 0 bases and at J to 8 bases, leaving 12 bases not matched to a gene. CDR3 size: 16 residues. Written as DNA, the CDR3 is TGCGCCAGCAGCCAAGAAGCAGGGGGGCCCCTTTGGGGCTACACCTTC. Amino acid sequence: CASSQEAGGPLWGYTF.

The gene calls are TRBV14 and TRBJ1-1, with D tentatively TRBD1 (5 bases). This CDR3 has 14 amino acids. Trimming took 1 base from V and 6 from J, leaving 12 bases between them. Germline loops: CDR1 SGHDN, CDR2 FVKESK. Written as DNA, the CDR3 is TGTGCCAGCAGCCAAGGCCGGGGGGAGGCTGAAGCTTTCTTT. This translates into CASSQGRGEAEAFF.

The chain uses TRBV11-3 and TRBJ1-1; D uncertain. The CDR3 extends over 16 amino acids. Per germline, CDR1 SGHNT and CDR2 YENEEA. V lost 1 base to trimming and J lost 1 base, with 13 bases between them. CDR3 nucleotides: TGTGCCAGCAGCTTAGGAAGGGTACACCCGAACACTGAAGCTTTCTTT. Translated: CASSLGRVHPNTEAFF.

This clone showed up just a few times. The V call is TRBV2, the J call TRBJ1-1; D unclear. CDR1 is SNHLY and CDR2 is FYNNEI in the germline V gene. V dropped 4 bases and J dropped 2 bases, with 11 bases sitting between them. The length of the CDR3 is 14 residues. The CDR3 DNA sequence: TGTGCCAGCAGTGCCGGAACGTATAACACTGAAGCTTTCTTT. This sequence encodes CASSAGTYNTEAFF.

In its sample, this clone is medium-sized. This chain uses TRBV25-1 with TRBJ1-5, with unresolved D. This CDR3 is built from 14 residues. Germline V CDR1 and CDR2: MGHDK, SYGVNS. Trimming shortened V by 4 bases and J by 4 bases, and 11 bases separated the two germline ends. CDR3 coding DNA: TGTGCCAGCAGTGGCCGGGCCTCAAATCAGCCCCAGCATTTT. It encodes CASSGRASNQPQHF.

This chain connects TRBV9 to TRBJ2-7; TRBD2 is a possible D gene (5 bases). Germline V gene lookup returns CDR1 SGDLS and CDR2 YYNGEE. Between the trimmed V and J ends, which lost 7 bases and 4 bases, there was a span of 21 bases. The CDR3 has 15 amino acids. Written as DNA, the CDR3 is TGTGCCAGCTCCCCCCCGGGGTCCTTTGGTTACGAGCAGTACTTC. This translates into CASSPPGSFGYEQYF.

The genes are TRBV7-2 and TRBJ1-5; 11 bases line up with TRBD1. CDR3 length: 17 residues. Trimming at V came to 0 bases and at J to 9 bases, leaving 10 bases not matched to a gene. CDR1 SGHTA and CDR2 FQGNSA come from the germline V gene. CDR3 sequence: CASSLASDWDRGSPQHF. CDR3 nucleotides: TGTGCCAGCAGCTTAGCTTCCGATTGGGACAGGGGGTCGCCCCAGCATTTT.

J is TRBJ2-3 and V is TRBV28, with 10 nucleotides matching TRBD2. The CDR3 runs 16 residues. V dropped 3 bases and J dropped 2; count of bases not matched to a gene: 5. Germline CDR1 MDHEN, CDR2 SYDVKM. As DNA, the CDR3 is TGTGCCAGCAGTTTTCTTAGCGGGGGGCACACAGATACGCAGTATTTT. Amino acid sequence: CASSFLSGGHTDTQYF.

The chain couples TRBV5-6 to TRBJ1-3; TRBD1 matches at 8 bases. Germline lookup yields CDR1 SGHDT and CDR2 YYEEEE. CDR3 length: 14 residues. Germline trimming cut 4 bases from V and 4 bases from J; bases unmatched to any gene: 4. Here the CDR3 DNA reads TGTGCCAGCAGCCCGACAGGGGCCGGAAACACCATATATTTT. It translates to CASSPTGAGNTIYF.

The chain joins TRBV19 to TRBJ1-5; D perhaps matches TRBD1 (6 bases). This CDR3 has 15 amino acids. From germline, CDR1 is LNHDA and CDR2 SQIVND (reference sequence). V shed 3 bases and J shed 3 bases, with 12 bases lying between them. The CDR3 is CASSILWDNNQPQHF. The CDR3 DNA reads as TGTGCCAGTAGTATTTTGTGGGACAACAATCAGCCCCAGCATTTT.

The rearrangement links TRBV7-2 to TRBJ2-1; maybe TRBD2 (5 bases). The CDR3 loop spans 15 amino acids. Germline V lookup: CDR1 SGHTA, CDR2 FQGNSA. The ends were cut back, 6 bases at V and 7 bases at J, with 19 bases in the middle. CDR3 sequence: CASSPPMKLGNEQFF. CDR3 in DNA: TGTGCCAGCAGTCCTCCAATGAAACTAGGAAATGAGCAGTTCTTC.

This sequence joins TRBV7-6 and TRBJ2-4; D remains unclear. The ends were cut back, 1 base at V and 9 bases at J, with 13 bases in the middle. This CDR3 region has 14 residues. CDR1 is SGHVS, CDR2 FNYEAQ, per germline. CDR3 sequence: CASSLGPAALIQYF. The CDR3 DNA reads as TGTGCCAGCAGCTTAGGACCCGCCGCGCTCATTCAGTACTTC.

The chain is built from TRBV19 and TRBJ1-1, with D unresolved. The CDR3 is 14 residues long. Trimming removed 5 bases at V and 1 base at J, with 11 bases between. The germline V gene has CDR1 LNHDA and CDR2 SQIVND (reference sequence). The CDR3 coding sequence is TGTGCCAGTAGTGCCGCCTTGAGGAACACTGAAGCTTTCTTT. It is translated as CASSAALRNTEAFF.

The chain carries TRBV5-1 and TRBJ2-1; unclear D gene. The CDR3 totals 13 residues. The V and J ends lost 5 bases and 1 base respectively, with 7 bases between them. Germline V gene sequence: CDR1 SGHRS, CDR2 YFSETQ. This CDR3 reads CASRRESYNEQFF. The CDR3 DNA sequence: TGCGCCAGCAGAAGGGAATCCTACAATGAGCAGTTCTTC.